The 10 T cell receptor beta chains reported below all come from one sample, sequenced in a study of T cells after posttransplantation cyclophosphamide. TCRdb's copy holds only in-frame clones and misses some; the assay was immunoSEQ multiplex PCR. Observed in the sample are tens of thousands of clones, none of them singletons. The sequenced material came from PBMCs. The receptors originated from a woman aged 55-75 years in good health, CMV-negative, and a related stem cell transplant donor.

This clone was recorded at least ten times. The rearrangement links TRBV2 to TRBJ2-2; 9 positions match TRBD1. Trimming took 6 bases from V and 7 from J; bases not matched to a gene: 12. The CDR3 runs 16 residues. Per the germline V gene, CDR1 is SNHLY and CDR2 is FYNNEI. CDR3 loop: CASRGDRAGADGELFF. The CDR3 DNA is TGTGCCAGCAGAGGGGACAGGGCGGGGGCCGACGGGGAGCTGTTTTTT.

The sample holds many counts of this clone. CDR3 sequence: CASSVSGGVNTEAFF. The CDR3 coding sequence is TGTGCCAGCAGCGTATCGGGAGGGGTGAACACTGAAGCTTTCTTT. V is TRBV9 and J is TRBJ1-1; the D gene is possibly TRBD1 (5 bases). Trimming pared 1 base from V and 0 bases from J, leaving 10 bases between. The CDR3 runs to 15 residues. Germline lookup yields CDR1 SGDLS and CDR2 YYNGEE.

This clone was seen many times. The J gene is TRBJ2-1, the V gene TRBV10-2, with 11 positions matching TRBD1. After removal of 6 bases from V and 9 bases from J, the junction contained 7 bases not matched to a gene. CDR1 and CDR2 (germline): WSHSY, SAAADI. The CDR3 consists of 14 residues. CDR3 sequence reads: CASREDRGLGEQFF. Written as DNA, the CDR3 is TGCGCCAGCAGGGAGGACAGGGGGCTTGGTGAGCAGTTCTTC.

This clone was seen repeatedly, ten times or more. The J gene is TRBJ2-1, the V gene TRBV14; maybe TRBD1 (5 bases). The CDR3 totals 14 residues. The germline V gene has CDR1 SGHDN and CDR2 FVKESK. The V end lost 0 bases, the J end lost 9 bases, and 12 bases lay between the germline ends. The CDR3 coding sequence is TGTGCCAGCAGCCAAGATCTAGTAGGGGTTGAGCAGTTCTTC. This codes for CASSQDLVGVEQFF.

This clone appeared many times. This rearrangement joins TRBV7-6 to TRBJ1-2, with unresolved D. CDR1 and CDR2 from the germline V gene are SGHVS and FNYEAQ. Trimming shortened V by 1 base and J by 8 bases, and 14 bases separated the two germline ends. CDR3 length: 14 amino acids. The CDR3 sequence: CASSLGRGSEGYTF. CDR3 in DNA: TGTGCCAGCAGCTTAGGTCGGGGTTCGGAGGGCTACACCTTC.

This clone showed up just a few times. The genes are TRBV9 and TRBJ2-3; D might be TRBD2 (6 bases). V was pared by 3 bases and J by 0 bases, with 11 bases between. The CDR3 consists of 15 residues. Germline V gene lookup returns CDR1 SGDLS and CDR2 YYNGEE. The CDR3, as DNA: TGTGCCAGCAGCGAAGGGACTTCTAGCACAGATACGCAGTATTTT. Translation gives CASSEGTSSTDTQYF.

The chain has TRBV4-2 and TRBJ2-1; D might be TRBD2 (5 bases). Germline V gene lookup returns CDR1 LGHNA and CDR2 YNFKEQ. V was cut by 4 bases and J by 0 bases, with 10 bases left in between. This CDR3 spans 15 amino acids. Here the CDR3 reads CASSLERSSYNEQFF. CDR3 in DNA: TGTGCCAGCAGCCTAGAGCGGAGCTCCTACAATGAGCAGTTCTTC.

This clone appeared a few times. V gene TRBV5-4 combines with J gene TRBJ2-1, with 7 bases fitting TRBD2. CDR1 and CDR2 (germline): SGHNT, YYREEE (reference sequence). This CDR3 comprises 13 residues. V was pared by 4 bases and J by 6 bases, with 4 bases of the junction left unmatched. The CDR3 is CASSPRTSNEQFF. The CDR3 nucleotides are TGTGCCAGCAGCCCCCGGACTAGCAATGAGCAGTTCTTC.

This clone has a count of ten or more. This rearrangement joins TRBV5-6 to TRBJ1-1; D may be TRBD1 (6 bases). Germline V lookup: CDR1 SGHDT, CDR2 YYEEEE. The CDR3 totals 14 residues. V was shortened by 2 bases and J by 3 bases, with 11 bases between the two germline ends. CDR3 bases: TGTGCCAGCAGCTTTGGGGGGGCGGACACTGAAGCTTTCTTT. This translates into CASSFGGADTEAFF.

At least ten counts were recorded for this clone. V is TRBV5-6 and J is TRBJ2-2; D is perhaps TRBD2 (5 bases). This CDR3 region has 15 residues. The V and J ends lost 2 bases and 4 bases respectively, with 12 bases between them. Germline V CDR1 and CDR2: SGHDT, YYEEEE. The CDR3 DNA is TGTGCCAGCAGCTTTTTGAGACGGGGCACCGGGGAGCTGTTTTTT. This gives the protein CASSFLRRGTGELFF. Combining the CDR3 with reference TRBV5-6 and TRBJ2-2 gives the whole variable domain DAGVTQSPTHLIKTRGQQVTLRCSPKSGHDTVSWYQQALGQGPQFIFQYYEEEERQRGNFPDRFSGHQFPNYSSELNVNALLLGDSALYLCASSFLRRGTGELFFGEGSRLTVL.